The 17 T cell receptor beta chains below come from one sample, sequenced in a study of beta chain features in type 1 diabetes (dated by TCRdb to the late 2010s). Overall results and qualifications from the work: In all four CD4+ subsets, TCRB CDR3 length was moderately but significantly shorter in type 1 diabetes patients.

Libraries came from the immunoSEQ multiplex PCR assay. The entire isolated RNA was reverse transcribed using the High Capacity cDNA Reverse Transcription Kit, and thus expressed TCRB transcripts were sequenced. TCRdb took over this immuneACCESS table, retaining in-frame rearrangements with V and J assigned. Such tables are incomplete; in checked studies, under half of the missing clones stem from an unresolved V gene, and the remainder is unexplained. This sample comprises about 340,000 clones, approximately 9.9% of them detected only once. About 1% of the sample lies in the top ten. These receptors lack a known antigen. Material for sequencing was central memory CD4+ T cells from blood. These TCRs come from a man aged 25 to 40 with type 1 diabetes.

The rearrangement joins TRBV4-1 to TRBJ2-3, with TRBD1 matching 8 bases. The CDR3 is made up of 16 amino acids. CDR1 and CDR2 from the germline V gene are MGHRA and YSYEKL. V shed 4 bases and J 4 bases; nucleotides not matched to a gene: 10. Here the CDR3 DNA reads TGCGCCAGCAGCCGTTTGACAGGGGTCTCGGCAGATACGCAGTATTTT. This encodes CASSRLTGVSADTQYF.

The chain has TRBV7-2 and TRBJ2-1, with 11 nucleotides matching TRBD2. Germline CDR1 is SGHTA and CDR2 is FQGNSA. The CDR3 sequence is 19 residues long. V was clipped by 1 base and J by 0 bases; unmatched bases: 8. CDR3 sequence reads: CASSLVAGGRLSSYNEQFF. In DNA form, the CDR3 reads TGTGCCAGCAGCTTAGTAGCGGGGGGGCGCCTGAGCTCCTACAATGAGCAGTTCTTC.

A remark on this clone: Distinct nucleotide sequences in the sample also encode this CDR3. The genes are TRBV5-6 and TRBJ2-3; D is possibly TRBD1 (5 bases). With 0 bases removed from V and 3 bases from J, the gap between germline ends came to 5 bases. The CDR3 length is 13 residues. CDR1 is SGHDT, CDR2 YYEEEE, per germline. The CDR3 nucleotides read TGTGCCAGCAGCTTGGAGGGGACAGATACGCAGTATTTT. Its translation is CASSLEGTDTQYF.

There are a few counts of this clone. Other DNA sequences within the sample encode an identical CDR3. The J gene is TRBJ2-5, the V gene TRBV20-1; D ambiguous. Germline CDR1 is DFQATT and CDR2 is SNEGSKA (reference sequence). The CDR3 length is 11 residues. V lost 6 bases to trimming and J lost 1 base, with 6 bases between them. CDR3 nucleotides: TGCAGTGCAGGGATCCAAGAGACCCAGTACTTC. Translated: CSAGIQETQYF.

This chain uses TRBV2 with TRBJ1-2; 7 bases match TRBD1. The CDR3 has 13 residues. Looked up from germline, CDR1 is SNHLY and CDR2 is FYNNEI. The V segment lost 7 bases and the J segment 3 bases; nucleotides outside the gene matches: 5. CDR3 coding DNA: TGTGCCAGCATGGGACAGAGAGACTATGGCTACACCTTC. Translated: CASMGQRDYGYTF.

This clone was seen repeatedly, ten times or more. V and J are TRBV28 and TRBJ2-7; TRBD1 might be the D (6 bases). V lost 6 bases, J lost 0 bases, and 15 bases lay in between. CDR3 length: 15 residues. Germline CDR1 MDHEN, CDR2 SYDVKM. For the CDR3, the DNA is TGTGCCAGCAGAAAAACCGGGACACACTCCTACGAGCAGTACTTC. Translation: CASRKTGTHSYEQYF.

The sample holds a few counts of this clone. This sequence joins TRBV19 and TRBJ1-5, with 8 positions matching TRBD1. The ends lost 5 bases at V and 6 bases at J; junction bases unmatched: 9. CDR1 and CDR2 from the germline V gene are LNHDA and SQIVND (reference sequence). The CDR3 spans 15 residues. CDR3 protein: CASSVQQGVTQPQHF. In nucleotides, the CDR3 is TGTGCCAGTAGTGTACAACAGGGGGTCACTCAGCCCCAGCATTTT.

J is TRBJ1-2 and V is TRBV7-2; no clear D gene. Trimming took 3 bases from V and 0 from J, leaving 8 bases between them. Germline CDR1 SGHTA, CDR2 FQGNSA. The CDR3 sequence is 14 residues long. The CDR3 region is CASSFGSSNYGYTF. CDR3 nucleotide sequence: TGTGCCAGCAGCTTCGGCAGCTCTAACTATGGCTACACCTTC.

This clone appeared a few times. The chain joins TRBV28 to TRBJ2-5; 10 bases map to TRBD2. The germline gives CDR1 MDHEN, CDR2 SYDVKM. CDR3 length: 18 residues. Trimming took 4 bases from V and 5 from J; bases not matched to a gene: 16. The CDR3 sequence is CASSSPPGAGGPGETQYF. The DNA of the CDR3 is TGTGCCAGCAGTTCGCCCCCAGGAGCGGGGGGGCCAGGGGAGACCCAGTACTTC. The entire variable domain, with the rest obtained from reference TRBV28 and TRBJ2-5, is as follows: DVKVTQSSRYLVKRTGEKVFLECVQDMDHENMFWYRQDPGLGLRLIYFSYDVKMKEKGDIPEGYSVSREKKERFSLILESASTNQTSMYLCASSSPPGAGGPGETQYFGPGTRLLVL.

V gene TRBV5-4 combines with J gene TRBJ2-1; D assignment may be TRBD1 or TRBD2 (5 bases each). Germline CDR1 and CDR2: SGHNT and YYREEE (reference sequence). CDR3 length: 16 amino acids. The V end lost 1 base, the J end lost 3 bases, and 14 bases lay between the germline ends. In nucleotides, the CDR3 is TGTGCCAGCAGCTTGAACGAGGGGACCAACTACAATGAGCAGTTCTTC. Its protein is CASSLNEGTNYNEQFF.

V usage is TRBV6-6 and J usage is TRBJ1-4, with 10 positions matching TRBD1. From germline, CDR1 is MNHNY and CDR2 SVGAGI (reference sequence). The CDR3 is 15 residues long. V was pared by 5 bases and J by 8 bases, with 8 bases of the junction left unmatched. This CDR3 is CASSTTGGTDEKLFF. In nucleotides, the CDR3 is TGTGCCAGCAGTACGACAGGGGGCACCGACGAAAAACTGTTTTTT.

Only a few counts were recorded for this clone. V and J are TRBV7-2 and TRBJ2-3; a weak D match, TRBD1 (5 bases). Germline loops: CDR1 SGHTA, CDR2 FQGNSA. Deletions cut 1 base from V and 12 bases from J, with 11 bases between. The CDR3 covers 12 residues. The CDR3 region has the DNA TGTGCCAGCAGCTTAGACAGGCCTTTTCAGTATTTT. This gives the protein CASSLDRPFQYF.

J is TRBJ1-4 and V is TRBV7-2; D may be TRBD1 (5 bases). Trimming removed 5 bases from V and 6 bases from J, with 10 bases in between. CDR1 and CDR2 (germline): SGHTA, FQGNSA. This CDR3 has 13 amino acids. The CDR3 reads CASSAGGDEKLFF. In DNA, the CDR3 is TGTGCCAGCAGCGCCGGGGGGGATGAAAAACTGTTTTTT.

This clone occurred a few times. This chain connects TRBV30 to TRBJ2-1, with D unclear. V was cut by 4 bases and J by 7 bases, with 11 bases left in between. This CDR3 contains 12 residues. CDR1 and CDR2 (germline): GTSNPN, SVGIG (reference sequence). The CDR3 DNA sequence: TGTGCCTGGACCCAGAACAAGAATGAGCAGTTCTTC. Translating gives CAWTQNKNEQFF.

This clone was picked up a small number of times. This rearrangement joins TRBV7-2 to TRBJ2-7, with 9 nucleotides matching TRBD1. V lost 3 bases and J lost 0; bases outside the gene matches: 6. This CDR3 spans 16 amino acids. CDR1 is SGHTA, CDR2 FQGNSA, per germline. The CDR3 nucleotides read TGTGCCAGCAGCTTCCAAACAGGGGGCCCCTCCTACGAGCAGTACTTC. It is translated as CASSFQTGGPSYEQYF.

This clone was recorded many times. The V call is TRBV4-1, the J call TRBJ1-1, with unresolved D. Trimming left V 4 bases short and J 1 base short, with 16 bases between. The germline V gene encodes CDR1 MGHRA and CDR2 YSYEKL. The CDR3 runs 16 residues. CDR3 DNA sequence: TGCGCCAGCAGCCGAGACGCCAGCTATTCGAACACTGAAGCTTTCTTT. The encoded protein is CASSRDASYSNTEAFF.

This clone came up a few times. V and J are TRBV7-2 and TRBJ1-6, with a weak D call TRBD1 (5 bases). The CDR3 extends over 16 amino acids. V was pared by 7 bases and J by 7 bases, with 20 bases between. The germline V gene has CDR1 SGHTA and CDR2 FQGNSA. The CDR3 DNA reads TGTGCCAGCACCTACGGTGGGGGGTTCAGCAATTCACCCCTCCACTTT. This gives the protein CASTYGGGFSNSPLHF.